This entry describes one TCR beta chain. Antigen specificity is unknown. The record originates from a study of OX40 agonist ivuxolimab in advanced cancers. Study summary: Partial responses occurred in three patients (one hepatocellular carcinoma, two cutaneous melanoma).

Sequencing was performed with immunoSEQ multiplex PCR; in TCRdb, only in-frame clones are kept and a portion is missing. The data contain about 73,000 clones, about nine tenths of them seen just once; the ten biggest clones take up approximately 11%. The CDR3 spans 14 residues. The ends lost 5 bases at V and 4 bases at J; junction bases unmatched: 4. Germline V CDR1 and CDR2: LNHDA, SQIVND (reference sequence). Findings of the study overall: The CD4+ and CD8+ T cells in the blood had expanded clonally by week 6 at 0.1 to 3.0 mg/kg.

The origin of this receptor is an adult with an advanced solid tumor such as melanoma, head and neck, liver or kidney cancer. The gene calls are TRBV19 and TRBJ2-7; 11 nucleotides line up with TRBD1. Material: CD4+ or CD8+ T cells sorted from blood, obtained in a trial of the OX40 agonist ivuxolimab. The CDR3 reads CASSPDRGPYEQYF. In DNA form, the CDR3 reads TGTGCCAGTAGTCCGGACAGGGGGCCGTACGAGCAGTACTTC. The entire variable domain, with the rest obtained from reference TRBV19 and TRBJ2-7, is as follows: DGGITQSPKYLFRKEGQNVTLSCEQNLNHDAMYWYRQDPGQGLRLIYYSQIVNDFQKGDIAEGYSVSREKKESFPLTVTSAQKNPTAFYLCASSPDRGPYEQYFGPGTRLTVT.